The rows below give T cell receptor beta chains drawn from one sample of a study of Graves' ophthalmopathy and Graves' hyperthyroidism. TCRdb called the multiplex PCR reads again in MiXCR, with one record for every CDR3 protein. This sample has just over 400,000 distinct CDR3 sequences; roughly 21% occur once, and the top ten carry around 3%. Sequencing input: peripheral blood. The receptors derive from a woman between 18 and 29 years old with stable Graves' hyperthyroidism. CDR3s include the opening cysteine and the closing phenylalanine or tryptophan. D genes are given only for firm matches. Clone sizes are given selectively: once, few, many, or a class where the clone is expanded.

V gene: TRBV30
J gene: TRBJ1-5
D gene: .
clone size: many
CDR3 DNA: TGTGCCTGGAGTTCCGGGAGCCATCAGCCCCAGCATTTT
CDR3 protein: CAWSSGSHQPQHF

V gene: TRBV6-5
J gene: TRBJ1-1
D gene: .
clone size: .
CDR3 DNA: TGTGCCAGCAGTTCGGGCAGGGCGGTCACTGAAGCTTTCTTT
CDR3 protein: CASSSGRAVTEAFF

V gene: TRBV6-1
J gene: TRBJ2-5
D gene: .
clone size: few
CDR3 DNA: TGTGCCAGCAGTGAAGGATGGGAGACCCAGTACTTC
CDR3 protein: CASSEGWETQYF

V gene: TRBV10-3
J gene: TRBJ2-4
D gene: .
clone size: many
CDR3 DNA: TGTGCCATCAGTGAGTCCGTAGCCAAAAACATTCAGTACTTC
CDR3 protein: CAISESVAKNIQYF

V gene: TRBV27
J gene: TRBJ2-5
D gene: .
clone size: many
CDR3 DNA: TGTGCCAGCAGTTCACTTGACGAGGGGGAGACCCAGTACTTC
CDR3 protein: CASSSLDEGETQYF

V gene: TRBV3-1
J gene: TRBJ1-1
D gene: .
clone size: many
CDR3 DNA: TGTGCCAGCAGCCTCCACAGGGCGGCGAACACTGAAGCTTTCTTT
CDR3 protein: CASSLHRAANTEAFF

V gene: TRBV6-1
J gene: TRBJ2-2
D gene: TRBD1
clone size: .
CDR3 DNA: TGTGCCACCCTCCCCGGGACAGGGGACACCGGGGAGCTGTTTTTT
CDR3 protein: CATLPGTGDTGELFF

V gene: TRBV12-3/TRBV12-4
J gene: TRBJ1-3
D gene: .
clone size: many
CDR3 DNA: TGTGCCAGCAGTTTACTCAGGGACTCTGGAAACACCATATATTTT
CDR3 protein: CASSLLRDSGNTIYF

V gene: TRBV28
J gene: TRBJ2-7
D gene: .
clone size: many
CDR3 DNA: TGTGCCAGCAGCCAAATCGTGAGGGGCTCCTACGAGCAGTACTTC
CDR3 protein: CASSQIVRGSYEQYF

V gene: TRBV28
J gene: TRBJ2-5
D gene: TRBD2
clone size: many
CDR3 DNA: TGTGCCAGCAGGAACCGAGGACTAGCGGGATTTGAGACCCAGTACTTC
CDR3 protein: CASRNRGLAGFETQYF

V gene: TRBV6-5
J gene: TRBJ1-1
D gene: .
clone size: many
CDR3 DNA: TGTGCCAGCAGTTCCACAGCTATGAACACTGAAGCTTTCTTT
CDR3 protein: CASSSTAMNTEAFF

V gene: TRBV3-1
J gene: TRBJ2-5
D gene: .
clone size: .
CDR3 DNA: TGTGCCAGCAGCCATACTAGAGAGACCCAGTACTTC
CDR3 protein: CASSHTRETQYF

V gene: TRBV20-1
J gene: TRBJ1-5
D gene: TRBD1
clone size: many
CDR3 DNA: TGCAGTGCTAGAGCCCCGACAGGGGCGGGGGATCAGCCCCAGCATTTT
CDR3 protein: CSARAPTGAGDQPQHF

V gene: TRBV6-1
J gene: TRBJ1-5
D gene: TRBD1
clone size: .
CDR3 DNA: TGTGCCAGCAGCCAAGGACAGGGGGAAGTTCAGCCCCAGCATTTT
CDR3 protein: CASSQGQGEVQPQHF

V gene: TRBV7-2
J gene: TRBJ1-2
D gene: TRBD1
clone size: many
CDR3 DNA: TGTGCCAGCAGCTTAGGGGGACAGGGTGATGGCTACACCTTC
CDR3 protein: CASSLGGQGDGYTF

V gene: TRBV5-1
J gene: TRBJ2-7
D gene: .
clone size: many
CDR3 DNA: TGCGCCAGCAGCTTTTCGCAGGGGGGATACGAGCAGTACTTC
CDR3 protein: CASSFSQGGYEQYF

V gene: TRBV27
J gene: TRBJ1-6
D gene: TRBD1
clone size: .
CDR3 DNA: TGTGCCAGGACCAGGGTTGACAGGGGATATAATAATTCACCCCTCCACTTT
CDR3 protein: CARTRVDRGYNNSPLHF

V gene: TRBV12-3/TRBV12-4
J gene: TRBJ2-7
D gene: TRBD2
clone size: many
CDR3 DNA: TGTGCCAGCAGATCCAGTTTCAGCGGGAGAGTCCACGAGCAGTACTTC
CDR3 protein: CASRSSFSGRVHEQYF

V gene: TRBV12-3/TRBV12-4
J gene: TRBJ1-2
D gene: .
clone size: few
CDR3 DNA: TGTGCCAGCAGTTACAGGGCTGGCTATGGCTACACCTTC
CDR3 protein: CASSYRAGYGYTF

V gene: TRBV4-1
J gene: TRBJ2-7
D gene: .
clone size: .
CDR3 DNA: TGCGCCAGCAGCCACATTGGTGAGCAGTACTTC
CDR3 protein: CASSHIGEQYF

V gene: TRBV4-1
J gene: TRBJ1-2
D gene: .
clone size: many
CDR3 DNA: TGCGCCAGCAGCCATCCCGGGACGGGAGGCTACACCTTC
CDR3 protein: CASSHPGTGGYTF

V gene: TRBV24-1
J gene: TRBJ2-2
D gene: TRBD1
clone size: many
CDR3 DNA: TGTGCCACCAGTGACCCCGGGACAGGGACCACCGGGGAGCTGTTTTTT
CDR3 protein: CATSDPGTGTTGELFF

V gene: TRBV20-1
J gene: TRBJ1-1
D gene: TRBD1
clone size: many
CDR3 DNA: TGCAGTGCTGGAGACAGGGGATTCTATCCTGAAGCTTTCTTT
CDR3 protein: CSAGDRGFYPEAFF

V gene: TRBV7-9
J gene: TRBJ2-5
D gene: .
clone size: many
CDR3 DNA: TGTGCCAGCAGCCTTGGGGGAGGTCAAGAGACCCAGTACTTC
CDR3 protein: CASSLGGGQETQYF

V gene: TRBV11-1
J gene: TRBJ1-1
D gene: .
clone size: many
CDR3 DNA: TGTGCCAGCAGCTTGCAGGGATGGGGCACCAACACTGAAGCTTTCTTT
CDR3 protein: CASSLQGWGTNTEAFF

V gene: TRBV6-1
J gene: TRBJ2-7
D gene: TRBD1
clone size: .
CDR3 DNA: TGTGCCATCGGACAGGCCGGGTATGCCTACGAGCAGTACTTC
CDR3 protein: CAIGQAGYAYEQYF

V gene: TRBV6-1
J gene: TRBJ1-6
D gene: .
clone size: many
CDR3 DNA: TGTGCCAGTAGCCGGGACGGTAATTCACCCCTCCACTTT
CDR3 protein: CASSRDGNSPLHF

V gene: TRBV24-1
J gene: TRBJ2-2
D gene: .
clone size: many
CDR3 DNA: TGTGCCACCAGTGACTATCCGAACACCGGGGAGCTGTTTTTT
CDR3 protein: CATSDYPNTGELFF

V gene: TRBV27
J gene: TRBJ2-7
D gene: TRBD2
clone size: .
CDR3 DNA: TGTGCCAGCAGTTTACGACTAGCGGCTTTCTACGAGCAGTACTTC
CDR3 protein: CASSLRLAAFYEQYF

V gene: TRBV6-1
J gene: TRBJ1-1
D gene: .
clone size: .
CDR3 DNA: TGTGCCAGCGGGGTCGGGGCCGGTGACACTGAAGCTTTCTTT
CDR3 protein: CASGVGAGDTEAFF

V gene: TRBV7-1
J gene: TRBJ2-2
D gene: TRBD2
clone size: .
CDR3 DNA: TGTGCCAGCAGCTCCCAACTAGCGGGAGGGCGTGGAATAGTCGCGAACACCGGGGAGCTGTTTTTT
CDR3 protein: CASSSQLAGGRGIVANTGELFF

V gene: TRBV20-1
J gene: TRBJ2-5
D gene: .
clone size: many
CDR3 DNA: TGCAGTGCTTCAAGGACTTTCCAAGAGACCCAGTACTTC
CDR3 protein: CSASRTFQETQYF

V gene: TRBV20-1
J gene: TRBJ1-5
D gene: .
clone size: many
CDR3 DNA: TGCAGTGCTAGACTAACCGGGGGCGAGACTCAGCCCCAGCATTTT
CDR3 protein: CSARLTGGETQPQHF

V gene: TRBV4-3
J gene: TRBJ2-7
D gene: .
clone size: many
CDR3 DNA: TGCGCCAGCAGCCAAGAGGAACGAGGGGGCTACGAGCAGTACTTC
CDR3 protein: CASSQEERGGYEQYF

V gene: TRBV6-1
J gene: TRBJ2-5
D gene: TRBD1
clone size: .
CDR3 DNA: TGTGCCAGCAGTGAAGGTACAGGGGGCGAGGAGACCCAGTACTTC
CDR3 protein: CASSEGTGGEETQYF

V gene: TRBV7-2
J gene: TRBJ2-7
D gene: .
clone size: many
CDR3 DNA: TGTGCCAGCAGCTTACGGGCAGTATCCTACGAGCAGTACTTC
CDR3 protein: CASSLRAVSYEQYF

V gene: TRBV5-1
J gene: TRBJ2-5
D gene: .
clone size: many
CDR3 DNA: TGCGCCAGCAGCTATTGGGGCCGCGAGACCCAGTACTTC
CDR3 protein: CASSYWGRETQYF